This is a list of T cell receptor beta chains from one sample in a study of T cells after yellow fever vaccination. TCRdb re-called the 5' RACE reads with MiXCR, one entry per CDR3 protein. The table includes a few hundred thousand distinct CDR3 sequences, under 14% detected once. Sequencing was performed on PBMCs, taken on the day of the first yellow fever vaccination. Receptors were obtained from a man aged 18-30 years who received the YFV17D yellow fever vaccine. CDR3s include the opening cysteine and the closing phenylalanine or tryptophan. D genes are given only for firm matches. Clone size is given for some rows only: seen once, a few or many times, or a class if the clone is expanded.

V	J	D	size	CDR3	DNA
TRBV29-1	TRBJ2-5	TRBD1	few	CSATQGAGKTQYF	TGCAGCGCAACACAGGGGGCAGGAAAGACCCAGTACTTC
TRBV4-2	TRBJ2-1	-	-	CASSQGGQAYNEQFF	TGTGCCAGCAGCCAAGGGGGGCAGGCCTACAATGAGCAGTTCTTC
TRBV14	TRBJ1-1	-	few	CASRELGDTEAFF	TGTGCCAGCAGGGAGCTGGGGGACACTGAAGCTTTCTTT
TRBV5-1	TRBJ2-7	-	-	CASSFGAADEQYF	TGCGCCAGCAGTTTCGGGGCGGCGGACGAGCAGTACTTC
TRBV5-1	TRBJ2-1	-	-	CASSQSGAGNVEQFF	TGCGCCAGCAGCCAATCCGGCGCAGGGAACGTTGAGCAGTTCTTC
TRBV11-2	TRBJ1-1	TRBD1	-	CASRTRQGGSFF	TGTGCCAGCAGGACAAGACAGGGAGGGTCTTTCTTT
TRBV3-1	TRBJ2-3	-	-	CASSHRVTDTQYF	TGTGCCAGCAGCCACAGGGTCACAGATACGCAGTATTTT
TRBV12-3/TRBV12-4	TRBJ2-1	-	few	CASRWAADEQFF	TGTGCCAGCAGATGGGCGGCAGATGAGCAGTTCTTC
TRBV9	TRBJ2-3	-	few	CASSRERTDTQYF	TGTGCCAGCAGTCGGGAGCGCACAGATACGCAGTATTTT
TRBV18	TRBJ2-3	-	few	CASSPPNRDTDTQYF	TGTGCCAGCTCACCACCGAACAGGGACACAGATACGCAGTATTTT
TRBV6-1	TRBJ2-7	TRBD1	few	CASSLQGATEQYF	TGTGCCAGCAGTCTTCAGGGGGCGACCGAGCAGTACTTC
TRBV12-3/TRBV12-4	TRBJ2-7	-	-	CASSPTSRLGQYF	TGTGCCAGCAGCCCGACAAGTCGGCTTGGGCAGTACTTC
TRBV7-8	TRBJ2-5	TRBD2	-	CASILRYRGGKETQYF	TGTGCCAGCATCCTTCGCTATCGCGGGGGAAAAGAGACCCAGTACTTC
TRBV6-4	TRBJ2-1	TRBD2	-	CASSPRRLAGGHNEQFF	TGTGCCAGCAGTCCCCGAAGATTAGCGGGGGGGCACAATGAGCAGTTCTTC
TRBV12-3/TRBV12-4	TRBJ1-5	-	-	CASSPSWARGLISNQPQHF	TGTGCCAGCAGCCCCTCGTGGGCCCGAGGGCTTATCAGCAATCAGCCCCAGCATTTT
TRBV25-1	TRBJ2-3	-	-	CASSDSYTQYF	TGTGCCAGCAGTGACTCCTATACGCAGTATTTT
TRBV20-1	TRBJ1-4	TRBD1	-	CSAQGQGLEKLFF	TGCAGTGCTCAGGGACAGGGGCTCGAAAAACTGTTTTTT
TRBV6-6	TRBJ1-6	-	many	CASSSGANSPLHF	TGTGCCAGCAGTTCAGGGGCAAATTCACCCCTCCACTTT
TRBV27	TRBJ2-1	-	few	CASNPGTYYNEQFF	TGTGCCAGCAATCCCGGGACCTATTACAATGAGCAGTTCTTC
TRBV11-3	TRBJ2-3	-	many	CASSPRLTDTQYF	TGTGCCAGCAGCCCCCGCCTCACAGATACGCAGTATTTT
TRBV20-1	TRBJ1-4	-	-	CSASTRGANEKLFF	TGCAGTGCCTCCACCCGGGGGGCTAATGAAAAACTGTTTTTT
TRBV19	TRBJ2-1	TRBD1	few	CASRDRESSSYNEQFF	TGTGCCAGCCGGGACAGGGAGTCGAGCTCCTACAATGAGCAGTTCTTC
TRBV28	TRBJ1-1	TRBD1	-	CASSPGQEDTEAFF	TGTGCCAGCAGCCCCGGACAGGAGGACACTGAAGCTTTCTTT
TRBV4-3	TRBJ1-1	-	-	CASSQGIGTEEEAFF	TGCGCCAGCAGCCAAGGGATAGGGACCGAAGAAGAAGCTTTCTTT
TRBV7-8	TRBJ1-4	-	-	CASSLPGEKLFF	TGTGCCAGCAGCTTACCTGGTGAAAAACTGTTTTTT
TRBV4-1	TRBJ2-3	TRBD1	-	CASSHGRGYSTDTQYF	TGCGCCAGCAGCCATGGCAGGGGGTATAGCACAGATACGCAGTATTTT
TRBV6-5	TRBJ1-3	-	few	CASSYTTGFSGNTIYF	TGTGCCAGCAGTTACACCACAGGCTTCTCTGGAAACACCATATATTTT
TRBV4-1	TRBJ2-2	-	-	CASSQGPASTGELFF	TGCGCCAGCAGCCAAGGGCCGGCGTCCACCGGGGAGCTGTTTTTT
TRBV7-9	TRBJ2-1	TRBD1	few	CASSFGGQGFNEQFF	TGTGCCAGCAGCTTCGGGGGACAGGGGTTTAATGAGCAGTTCTTC
TRBV6-2/TRBV6-3	TRBJ2-5	-	few	CASSYLGVQETQYF	TGTGCCAGCAGTTACCTTGGAGTTCAAGAGACCCAGTACTTC
TRBV2	TRBJ2-2	TRBD2	-	CASSAGLGPGELFF	TGTGCCAGCAGCGCCGGACTAGGTCCCGGGGAGCTGTTTTTT
TRBV20-1	TRBJ2-1	-	many	CSARVSAGAEQFF	TGCAGTGCAAGAGTCTCGGCAGGAGCTGAGCAGTTCTTC
TRBV5-1	TRBJ1-1	-	-	CASSLSRGGSDTEAFF	TGCGCCAGCAGCTTGTCGAGGGGGGGTTCGGACACTGAAGCTTTCTTT
TRBV20-1	TRBJ2-7	-	-	CSASRVYEQYF	TGCAGTGCTAGTCGGGTCTACGAGCAGTACTTC
TRBV5-1	TRBJ2-7	-	few	CASRGEGGEQYF	TGCGCCAGCAGAGGTGAAGGGGGCGAGCAGTACTTC
TRBV10-3	TRBJ1-1	TRBD1	few	CAISELRAGGNTEAFF	TGTGCCATCAGTGAGTTGCGTGCAGGGGGGAACACTGAAGCTTTCTTT
TRBV2	TRBJ1-4	-	-	CASSKTATNEKLFF	TGTGCCAGCAGTAAGACAGCAACTAATGAAAAACTGTTTTTT
TRBV12-3/TRBV12-4	TRBJ1-2	TRBD1	-	CASSRTGGTYGYTF	TGTGCCAGCAGCCGGACAGGGGGAACCTATGGCTACACCTTC
TRBV6-2/TRBV6-3	TRBJ1-2	-	few	CASTQEGLGYTF	TGTGCCAGCACCCAAGAGGGCCTTGGCTACACCTTC
TRBV4-3	TRBJ1-2	-	-	CASSQVQGFSGYTF	TGCGCCAGCAGCCAAGTACAAGGGTTCTCTGGCTACACCTTC
TRBV25-1	TRBJ1-1	-	-	CASSGLTVSEAFF	TGTGCCAGCAGTGGATTGACAGTTTCTGAAGCTTTCTTT
TRBV28	TRBJ2-3	-	-	CASSERSPTDTQYF	TGTGCCAGCAGCGAGCGGAGCCCCACAGATACGCAGTATTTT
TRBV6-2/TRBV6-3	TRBJ1-5	-	few	CASRDSIAWNQPQHF	TGTGCCAGCAGAGACTCTATTGCGTGGAATCAGCCCCAGCATTTT
TRBV6-1	TRBJ2-5	TRBD1	few	CASSRAGQGTQYF	TGTGCCAGCTCAAGGGCAGGACAGGGGACCCAGTACTTC
TRBV12-3/TRBV12-4	TRBJ2-1	TRBD1	few	CASSPWDREQFF	TGTGCCAGCAGCCCCTGGGACAGGGAGCAGTTCTTC
TRBV4-2	TRBJ2-2	-	few	CASSLLGSGENTGELFF	TGTGCCAGCAGCCTCCTAGGGAGCGGAGAAAACACCGGGGAGCTGTTTTTT
TRBV5-1	TRBJ2-3	TRBD2	many	CASSLAPTSGGADTQYF	TGCGCCAGCAGCTTGGCTCCTACTAGCGGGGGGGCAGATACGCAGTATTTT
TRBV12-3/TRBV12-4	TRBJ1-2	TRBD1	-	CASSSATGGHYGYTF	TGTGCCAGCAGCTCTGCGACAGGGGGCCACTATGGCTACACCTTC
TRBV24-1	TRBJ2-2	TRBD1	-	CATSKPGTGNTGELFF	TGTGCCACCAGTAAGCCCGGGACAGGGAACACCGGGGAGCTGTTTTTT
TRBV7-2	TRBJ2-5	-	few	CASSQRREETQYF	TGTGCCAGCAGCCAGAGAAGGGAGGAGACCCAGTACTTC